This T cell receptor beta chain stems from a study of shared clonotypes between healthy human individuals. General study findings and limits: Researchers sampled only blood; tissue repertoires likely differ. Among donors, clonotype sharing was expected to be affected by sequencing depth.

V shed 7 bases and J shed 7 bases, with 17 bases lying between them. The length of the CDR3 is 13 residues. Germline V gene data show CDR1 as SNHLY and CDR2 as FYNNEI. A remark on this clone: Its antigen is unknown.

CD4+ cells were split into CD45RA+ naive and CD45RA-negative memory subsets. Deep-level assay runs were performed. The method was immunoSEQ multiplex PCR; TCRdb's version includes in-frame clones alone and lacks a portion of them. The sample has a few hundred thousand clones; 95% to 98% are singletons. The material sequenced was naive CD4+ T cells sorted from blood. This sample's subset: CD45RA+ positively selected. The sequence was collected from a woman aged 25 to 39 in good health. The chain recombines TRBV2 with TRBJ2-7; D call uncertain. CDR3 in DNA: TGTGCCAGCAAGGGAAATGTAGTGTGGGAGCAGTACTTC. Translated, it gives CASKGNVVWEQYF.